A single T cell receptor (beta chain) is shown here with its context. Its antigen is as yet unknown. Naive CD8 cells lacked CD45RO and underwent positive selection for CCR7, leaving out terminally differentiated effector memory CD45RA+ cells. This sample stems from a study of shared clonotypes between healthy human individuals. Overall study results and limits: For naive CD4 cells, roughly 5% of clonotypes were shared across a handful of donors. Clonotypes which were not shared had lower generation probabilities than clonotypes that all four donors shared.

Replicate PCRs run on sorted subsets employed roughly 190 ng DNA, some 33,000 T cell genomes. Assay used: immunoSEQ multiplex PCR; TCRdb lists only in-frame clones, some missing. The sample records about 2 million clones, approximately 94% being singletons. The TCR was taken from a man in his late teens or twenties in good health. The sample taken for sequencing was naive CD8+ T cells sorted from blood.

The CDR3 DNA sequence: TGTGCCAGCAGCCCTACCCATATAGGACGGGAAAGAGGTGGCTACACCTTC. Residues: CASSPTHIGRERGGYTF. This sequence joins TRBV13 and TRBJ1-2; D gene ambiguous. V was pared by 5 bases and J by 7 bases, with 26 bases between. The V gene's germline CDR1 is PRHDT and CDR2 FYEKMQ (reference sequence). The CDR3 length is 17 residues.